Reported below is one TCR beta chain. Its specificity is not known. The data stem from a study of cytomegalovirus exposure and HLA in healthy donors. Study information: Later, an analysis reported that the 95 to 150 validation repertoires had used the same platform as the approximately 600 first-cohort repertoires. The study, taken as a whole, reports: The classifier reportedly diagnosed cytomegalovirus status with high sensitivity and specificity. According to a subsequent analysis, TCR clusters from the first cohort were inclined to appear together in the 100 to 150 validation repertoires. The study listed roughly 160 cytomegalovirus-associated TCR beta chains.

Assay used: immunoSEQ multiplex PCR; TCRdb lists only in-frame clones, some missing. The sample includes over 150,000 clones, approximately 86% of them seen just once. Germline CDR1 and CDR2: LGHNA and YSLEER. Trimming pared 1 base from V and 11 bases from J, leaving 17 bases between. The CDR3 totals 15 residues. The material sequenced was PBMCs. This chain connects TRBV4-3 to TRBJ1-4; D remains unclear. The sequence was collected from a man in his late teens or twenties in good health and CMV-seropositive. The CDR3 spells CASSQGNVLVEKLFF. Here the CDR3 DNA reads TGCGCCAGCAGCCAAGGAAACGTGTTGGTTGAGAAACTGTTTTTT.